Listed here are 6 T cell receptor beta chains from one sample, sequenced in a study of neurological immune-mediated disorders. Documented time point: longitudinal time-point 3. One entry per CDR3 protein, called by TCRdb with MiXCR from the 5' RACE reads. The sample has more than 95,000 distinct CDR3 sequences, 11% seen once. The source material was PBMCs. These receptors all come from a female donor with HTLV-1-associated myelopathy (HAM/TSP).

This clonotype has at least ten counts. CDR3 amino acids: CASSPRSGGLAAEYF. The CDR3 bases are TGTGCCAGCAGTCCTAGGAGCGGGGGGCTCGCTGCGGAGTATTTT. This chain uses TRBV7-9 with TRBJ2-3; 9 positions agree with TRBD2. Trimming cost V 6 bases and J 13 bases; bases outside gene matches: 17. Germline loops: CDR1 SEHNR, CDR2 FQNEAQ (reference sequence). The CDR3 is 15 residues long.

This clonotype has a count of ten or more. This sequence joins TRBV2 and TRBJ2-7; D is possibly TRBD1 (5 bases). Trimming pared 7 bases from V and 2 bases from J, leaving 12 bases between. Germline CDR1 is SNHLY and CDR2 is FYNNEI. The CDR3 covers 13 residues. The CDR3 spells CASTRIGAYEQYF. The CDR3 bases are TGTGCCAGCACCCGGATAGGGGCCTACGAGCAGTACTTC.

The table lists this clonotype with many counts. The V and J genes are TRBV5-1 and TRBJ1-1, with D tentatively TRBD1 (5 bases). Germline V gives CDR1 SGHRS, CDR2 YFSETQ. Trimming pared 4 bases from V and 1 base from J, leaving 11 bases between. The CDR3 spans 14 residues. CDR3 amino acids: CASSAGTANTEAFF. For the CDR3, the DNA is TGCGCCAGCAGCGCCGGGACGGCGAACACTGAAGCTTTCTTT.

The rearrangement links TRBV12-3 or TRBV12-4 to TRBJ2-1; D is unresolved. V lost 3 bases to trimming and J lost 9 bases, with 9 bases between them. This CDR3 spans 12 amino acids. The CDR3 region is CASSFQPPEQFF. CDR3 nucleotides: TGTGCCAGCAGTTTTCAACCCCCTGAGCAGTTCTTC.

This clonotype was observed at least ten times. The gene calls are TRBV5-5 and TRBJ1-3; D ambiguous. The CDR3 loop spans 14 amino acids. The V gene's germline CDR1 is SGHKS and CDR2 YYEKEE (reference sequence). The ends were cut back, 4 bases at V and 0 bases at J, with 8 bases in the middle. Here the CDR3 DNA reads TGTGCCAGCAGCCCAGTGGGCTCTGGAAACACCATATATTTT. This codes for CASSPVGSGNTIYF.

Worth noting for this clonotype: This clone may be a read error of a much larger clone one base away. The CDR3 protein is CASSFGLGKQYF. CDR3 coding DNA: TGTGCCAGCAGCTTCGGCCTAGGTAAGCAGTATTTT. V is TRBV7-2 and J is TRBJ2-3, with D hard to call. This CDR3 comprises 12 residues. Trimming took off 3 bases at V and 11 bases at J, with 12 bases between the two ends. Germline V gene sequence: CDR1 SGHTA, CDR2 FQGNSA.